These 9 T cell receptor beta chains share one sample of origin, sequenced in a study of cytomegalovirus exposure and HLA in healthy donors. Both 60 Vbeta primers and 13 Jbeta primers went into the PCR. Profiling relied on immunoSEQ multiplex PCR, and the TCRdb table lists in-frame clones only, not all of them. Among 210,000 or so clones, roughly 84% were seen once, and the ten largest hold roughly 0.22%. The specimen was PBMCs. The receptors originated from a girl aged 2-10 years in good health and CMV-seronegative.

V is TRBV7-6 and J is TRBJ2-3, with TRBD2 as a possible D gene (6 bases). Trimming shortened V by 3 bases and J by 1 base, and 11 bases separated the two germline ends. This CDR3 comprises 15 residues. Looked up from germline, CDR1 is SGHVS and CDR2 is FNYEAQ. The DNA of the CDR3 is TGTGCCAGCAGCTTGGCGGCTAGCGGCACAGATACGCAGTATTTT. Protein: CASSLAASGTDTQYF. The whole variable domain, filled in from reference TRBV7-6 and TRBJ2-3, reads GAGVSQSPRYKVTKRGQDVALRCDPISGHVSLYWYRQALGQGPEFLTYFNYEAQQDKSGLPNDRFSAERPEGSISTLTIQRTEQRDSAMYRCASSLAASGTDTQYFGPGTRLTVL.

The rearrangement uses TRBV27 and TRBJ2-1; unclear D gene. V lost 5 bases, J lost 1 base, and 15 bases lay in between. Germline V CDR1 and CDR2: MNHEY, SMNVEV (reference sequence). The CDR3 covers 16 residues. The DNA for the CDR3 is TGTGCCAGCAGTCGAGGTGTGGCGGAATCCTACAATGAGCAGTTCTTC. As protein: CASSRGVAESYNEQFF.

The CDR3 sequence is CASSLYPYRGRLMSFF. The CDR3 nucleotides are TGTGCCAGCAGTTTATATCCTTACAGGGGGCGGCTCATGTCTTTCTTT. The chain couples TRBV28 to TRBJ1-1; 9 nucleotides agree with TRBD1. V was clipped by 1 base and J by 12 bases; unmatched bases: 15. The CDR3 length is 16 residues. CDR1 is MDHEN, CDR2 SYDVKM, per germline.

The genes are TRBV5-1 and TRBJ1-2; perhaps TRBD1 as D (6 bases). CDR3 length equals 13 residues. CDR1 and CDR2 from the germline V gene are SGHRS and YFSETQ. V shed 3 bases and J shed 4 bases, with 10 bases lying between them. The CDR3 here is CASSSTGLYGYTF. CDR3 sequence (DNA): TGCGCCAGCAGCTCCACAGGGCTCTATGGCTACACCTTC.

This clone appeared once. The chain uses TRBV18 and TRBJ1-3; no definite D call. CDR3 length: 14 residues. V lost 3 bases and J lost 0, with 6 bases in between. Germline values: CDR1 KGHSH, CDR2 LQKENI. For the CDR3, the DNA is TGTGCCAGCTCACCGAGCCCCTCTGGAAACACCATATATTTT. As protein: CASSPSPSGNTIYF.

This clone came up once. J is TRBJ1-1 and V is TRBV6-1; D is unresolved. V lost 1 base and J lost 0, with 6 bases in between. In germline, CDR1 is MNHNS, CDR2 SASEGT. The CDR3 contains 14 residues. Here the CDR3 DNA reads TGTGCCAGCAGTGAAGTTCAAATGAACACTGAAGCTTTCTTT. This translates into CASSEVQMNTEAFF.

DNA for the CDR3: TGCGCCAGCAGTGAGGCTCAGGTCTCCTACGAGCAGTACTTC. Its protein is CASSEAQVSYEQYF. The rearrangement links TRBV10-2 to TRBJ2-7; D call uncertain. The CDR3 length is 14 residues. Trimming took off 2 bases at V and 0 bases at J, with 8 bases between the two ends. In germline, CDR1 is WSHSY, CDR2 SAAADI.

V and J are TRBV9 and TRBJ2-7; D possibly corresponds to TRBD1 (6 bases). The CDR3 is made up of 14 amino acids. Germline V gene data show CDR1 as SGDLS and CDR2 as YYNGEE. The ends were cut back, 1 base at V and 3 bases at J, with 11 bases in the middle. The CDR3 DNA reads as TGTGCCAGCAGCGTACAGGACAGAAACTACGAGCAGTACTTC. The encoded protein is CASSVQDRNYEQYF.

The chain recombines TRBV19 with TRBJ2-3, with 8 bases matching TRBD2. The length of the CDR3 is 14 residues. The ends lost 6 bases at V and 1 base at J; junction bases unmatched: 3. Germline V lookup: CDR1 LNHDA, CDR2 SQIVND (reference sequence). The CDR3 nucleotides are TGTGCCAGTAGATGGCGGGGGGGCACAGATACGCAGTATTTT. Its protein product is CASRWRGGTDTQYF.